Below, one T cell receptor beta chain is given with its context. What it binds is unknown. The source of the sample is a study of cytomegalovirus exposure and HLA in healthy donors. Looking at the study overall: There were 117 million unique TCR beta sequences, drawn from about 200 million T cells, in an earlier analysis.

PCR employed 60 Vbeta and 13 Jbeta primers. Clones were sequenced by immunoSEQ multiplex PCR, and TCRdb holds only the in-frame ones, with some missing. The table has some 110,000 clones, over 60% seen once. The CDR3 runs 12 residues. Germline values: CDR1 MNHEY, CDR2 SVGAGI. J was trimmed by 7 bases and V by 4 bases; bases with no gene match: 2. Broader study findings: The study reported that TCR beta sequences accurately predicted HLA-A and HLA-B alleles in most subjects. Later analysis identified 15,000 to 20,000 TCR beta sequences associated with HLA alleles, using a false discovery rate threshold of 0.05.

The sample consisted of PBMCs. The clonotype comes from a woman between 18 and 30 years old in good health and CMV-seropositive. This chain joins TRBV6-5 and TRBJ1-2; TRBD1 agrees at 8 bases. The CDR3 DNA is TGTGCCAGCAGTTTCGGGACAGGTGGCTACACCTTC. This encodes CASSFGTGGYTF.